This TCR beta chain was identified during a study of CD8+ T cells in alopecia areata. Background on the study: Tofacitinib was given for 6 to 18 months, then stopped for 6 months.

Study-wide points: It was lesional scalp, especially alopecia totalis/universalis, that showed higher clonality than normal scalp.

Sequencing templates came from extracted RNA that was reverse transcribed into cDNA. Produced via immunoSEQ multiplex PCR; TCRdb's table is partial and in-frame only. The table includes 100,000 to 150,000 clones, around 60% detected once. This clone came up a few times. The antigen is not known. The CDR3 loop spans 17 amino acids. The germline gives CDR1 SGHTA, CDR2 FQGNSA. J lost 1 base, V lost 7 bases, and 8 bases had no gene match. Sequencing was performed on CD4+ T cells sorted from blood, taken at week 0. The chain carries TRBV7-2 and TRBJ2-2; 11 bases agree with TRBD2. This receptor was identified in a human donor with alopecia areata. CDR3: CASTQRTSGQNTGELFF. CDR3 nucleotide sequence: TGTGCCAGCACCCAACGGACTAGCGGGCAGAACACCGGGGAGCTGTTTTTT.